This passage covers 11 T cell receptor beta chains from one sample sequenced in a study of T cells in Graves' hyperthyroidism and ophthalmopathy. It was RNA transcripts that yielded the amplified TCR beta CDR3 regions. HTBI primers were used for first-round RT-PCR of the TCR CDR3. TCRdb reprocessed the multiplex PCR reads with MiXCR, giving one entry per CDR3 protein. The sample records 34,000 or so distinct CDR3 sequences, 52% being singletons. Sequencing was done on a sample of blood. The receptors were gathered from a woman in her thirties or forties with Graves' ophthalmopathy.

The V call is TRBV24-1, the J call TRBJ2-5; D might be TRBD1 (6 bases). With 5 bases removed from V and 0 bases from J, the gap between germline ends came to 15 bases. CDR3 length: 16 amino acids. From germline, CDR1 is KGHDR and CDR2 SFDVKD. For the CDR3, the DNA is TGTGCCACCAGTGTGGACAGCATACCCTACCAAGAGACCCAGTACTTC. Protein: CATSVDSIPYQETQYF.

This chain connects TRBV24-1 to TRBJ1-2; perhaps TRBD1 as D (6 bases). The V end was cut by 3 bases, the J end by 8 bases, with 9 bases between. CDR3 length: 12 residues. From germline, CDR1 is KGHDR and CDR2 SFDVKD. As DNA, the CDR3 is TGTGCCACCAGTGATGCAGGGGCCGGCTACACCTTC. It specifies CATSDAGAGYTF.

V usage is TRBV19 and J usage is TRBJ2-7; 9 bases are a match to TRBD1. CDR1 is LNHDA and CDR2 is SQIVND in the germline V gene (reference sequence). Unmatched junction bases numbered 4, after V lost 3 bases and J lost 4 bases. The CDR3 has 14 residues. CDR3 sequence: CASSIGTGPYEQYF. In DNA, the CDR3 is TGTGCCAGTAGTATCGGGACAGGGCCTTACGAGCAGTACTTC.

This clonotype was observed once. This rearrangement joins TRBV5-1 to TRBJ2-7; 7 nucleotides match TRBD1. This CDR3 region has 17 residues. Germline V gene lookup returns CDR1 SGHRS and CDR2 YFSETQ. Germline trimming cut 0 bases from V and 3 bases from J; bases unmatched to any gene: 12. DNA for the CDR3: TGCGCCAGCAGCTTGGGGGATTATCGAGGGACAGACTACGAGCAGTACTTC. Its translation is CASSLGDYRGTDYEQYF. Based on the CDR3 plus reference TRBV5-1 and TRBJ2-7, the full variable domain is KAGVTQTPRYLIKTRGQQVTLSCSPISGHRSVSWYQQTPGQGLQFLFEYFSETQRNKGNFPGRFSGRQFSNSRSEMNVSTLELGDSALYLCASSLGDYRGTDYEQYFGPGTRLTVT.

This clonotype occurred many times. The chain has TRBV27 and TRBJ1-5; D unclear. CDR1 and CDR2 (germline): MNHEY, SMNVEV (reference sequence). The V end was cut by 3 bases, the J end by 5 bases, with 5 bases between. The CDR3 spans 12 residues. CDR3 sequence (DNA): TGTGCCAGCAGTTTTCTCCATCAGCCCCAGCATTTT. It codes for CASSFLHQPQHF.

This clonotype was picked up a small number of times. This chain connects TRBV13 to TRBJ2-7; tentative D call: TRBD2 (7 bases). In germline, CDR1 is PRHDT, CDR2 FYEKMQ (reference sequence). The CDR3 has 14 residues. V dropped 1 base and J dropped 2 bases, with 9 bases sitting between them. DNA of the CDR3: TGTGCCAGCAGCTTAGAGGGGGGGGCCTACGAGCAGTACTTC. This translates into CASSLEGGAYEQYF. The variable domain in full, with the rest retrieved from reference TRBV13 and TRBJ2-7, is AAGVIQSPRHLIKEKRETATLKCYPIPRHDTVYWYQQGPGQDPQFLISFYEKMQSDKGSIPDRFSAQQFSDYHSELNMSSLELGDSALYFCASSLEGGAYEQYFGPGTRLTVT.

The chain couples TRBV10-1 to TRBJ2-1; tentatively, D is TRBD1 (5 bases). The CDR3 has 16 residues. Germline values: CDR1 WNHNN, CDR2 SYGVQD (reference sequence). Trimming removed 3 bases at V and 7 bases at J, with 19 bases between. DNA for the CDR3: TGCGCCAGCAGTGAAGATGAGTCAGGGCTATCAAATGAGCAGTTCTTC. Its protein product is CASSEDESGLSNEQFF.

Turning to this clonotype: The junction does not match germline at one end; this may be a read error. The chain links TRBV10-2 to TRBJ2-3; D call uncertain. This CDR3 region has 14 residues. Germline values: CDR1 WSHSY, CDR2 SAAADI. The CDR3, as DNA: TGCGCCAACTCGATCTTAAAATCGGCGGATACGCATTATTTT. Translated: CANSILKSADTHYF.

This clonotype was observed at least ten times. This chain links TRBV6-2 or TRBV6-3 with TRBJ1-5, with D perhaps TRBD1 (5 bases). The CDR3 is 15 amino acids. Looked up from germline, CDR1 is MNHEY and CDR2 is SVGEGT. V dropped 5 bases and J dropped 1 base, with 12 bases sitting between them. The CDR3 is CASSPSGGSNQPQHF. In DNA form, the CDR3 reads TGTGCCAGCAGTCCCTCGGGGGGGAGCAATCAGCCCCAGCATTTT.

Details on this clonotype: Here the CDR3 omits its conserved ending phenylalanine or tryptophan, so a read error is the likely source. The chain couples TRBV6-1 to TRBJ2-4, with D possibly matching TRBD2 (7 bases). The germline gives CDR1 MNHNS, CDR2 SASEGT. This CDR3 has 15 residues. The CDR3 DNA is TGTGCCAGCAGTGAAGAAGAGGGGGGGCCAAACATGCAGTACTGC. This encodes CASSEEEGGPNMQYC.

This clonotype was detected ten times or more. The V and J genes are TRBV12-3 or TRBV12-4 and TRBJ2-3; 11 nucleotides agree with TRBD2. The junction had 10 bases not matched to a gene; V was cut back by 6 bases and J by 11 bases. This CDR3 is built from 14 residues. CDR3 amino acids: CASSPRTSGRQQYF. The CDR3 nucleotides are TGTGCCAGCAGCCCTCGGACTAGCGGGCGGCAGCAGTATTTT.